The 16 T cell receptor beta chains reported below all come from one sample, sequenced in a study of blood T cell repertoires in COVID-19. The assay was immunoSEQ multiplex PCR, and TCRdb's table has in-frame clones only and misses some. Among about 310,000 clones, around nine tenths were seen once, and the ten largest hold 1%. The sequenced sample consisted of peripheral blood. These receptors originate from a man aged 50 or older with active or convalescent COVID-19.

This sequence joins TRBV6-2 or TRBV6-3 and TRBJ1-5, with unresolved D. Germline lookup yields CDR1 MNHEY and CDR2 SVGEGT. The V end was cut by 0 bases, the J end by 1 base, with 10 bases between. The CDR3 sequence is 16 residues long. Here the CDR3 DNA reads TGTGCCAGCAGTTACTCGTCGACATACAGCAATCAGCCCCAGCATTTT. It translates to CASSYSSTYSNQPQHF.

The rearrangement links TRBV7-2 to TRBJ1-2, with D maybe TRBD1 (5 bases). CDR1 is SGHTA and CDR2 is FQGNSA in the germline V gene. The germline V and J ends were trimmed by 1 base and 3 bases, with 12 bases remaining between them. The CDR3 runs to 15 residues. CDR3 residues: CASSLVPGGDYGYTF. The CDR3 DNA reads as TGTGCCAGCAGCTTAGTCCCGGGAGGGGACTATGGCTACACCTTC.

The chain links TRBV9 to TRBJ1-5; TRBD1 matches 8 bases. The V gene's germline CDR1 is SGDLS and CDR2 YYNGEE. The CDR3 extends over 14 amino acids. V trimming: 0 bases; J trimming: 9 bases; junction bases outside the gene matches: 5. DNA of the CDR3: TGTGCCAGCAGCGTAGGGACAGGGTCAGGGCCCCAGCATTTT. It translates to CASSVGTGSGPQHF.

J is TRBJ2-3 and V is TRBV4-3; 11 nucleotides agree with TRBD2. The germline V gene has CDR1 LGHNA and CDR2 YSLEER. The CDR3 extends over 18 amino acids. The V gene end was trimmed by 2 bases and the J gene end by 3 bases; junction bases not matched to a gene: 10. CDR3 nucleotides: TGCGCCAGCAGCCAAAGACTAGCGGGGCCCGATGGGACAGATACGCAGTATTTT. Protein product: CASSQRLAGPDGTDTQYF.

The chain is built from TRBV7-9 and TRBJ1-1, with 10 bases that match TRBD1. The CDR3 sequence is 15 residues long. Germline trimming cut 5 bases from V and 1 base from J; bases unmatched to any gene: 4. Germline assignment: CDR1 SEHNR and CDR2 FQNEAQ (reference sequence). The CDR3 sequence is CASSLRDRGNTEAFF. The CDR3 DNA follows: TGTGCCAGCAGCCTGCGGGACAGGGGGAACACTGAAGCTTTCTTT. The entire variable domain, with the rest obtained from reference TRBV7-9 and TRBJ1-1, is as follows: DTGVSQNPRHKITKRGQNVTFRCDPISEHNRLYWYRQTLGQGPEFLTYFQNEAQLEKSRLLSDRFSAERPKGSFSTLEIQRTEQGDSAMYLCASSLRDRGNTEAFFGQGTRLTVV.

The CDR3 bases are TGTGCCAGCAGTCAGTTCTCGGGGAGCAATCAGCCCCAGCATTTT. It yields the protein CASSQFSGSNQPQHF. The gene calls are TRBV6-2 or TRBV6-3 and TRBJ1-5; D is unclear. The germline V gene encodes CDR1 MNHEY and CDR2 SVGEGT. With 5 bases removed from V and 1 base from J, the gap between germline ends came to 12 bases. This CDR3 is 15 amino acids long.

V usage is TRBV5-1 and J usage is TRBJ1-1; D is unclear. V was clipped by 1 base and J by 1 base, with 11 bases between them. The CDR3 loop spans 15 amino acids. Germline lookup yields CDR1 SGHRS and CDR2 YFSETQ. In DNA form, the CDR3 reads TGCGCCAGCAGCTTGTTCTCCTCCGGGAACACTGAAGCTTTCTTT. It is translated as CASSLFSSGNTEAFF.

This rearrangement joins TRBV3-1 (or the pseudogene TRBV3-2) to TRBJ1-6; D perhaps matches TRBD1 (5 bases). The germline CDR1 and CDR2 sequences are LGHDT and YNNKEL (reference sequence). The ends were cut back, 2 bases at V and 7 bases at J, with 12 bases in the middle. The CDR3 is 15 amino acids. The CDR3, as DNA: TGTGCCAGCAGCCAATCGGGGGGGTCGAATTCACCCCTCCACTTT. As protein: CASSQSGGSNSPLHF.

The V call is TRBV3-1 (or the pseudogene TRBV3-2), the J call TRBJ1-2; maybe TRBD1 (6 bases). Trimming removed 1 base at V and 4 bases at J, with 10 bases between. Germline V gives CDR1 LGHDT, CDR2 YNNKEL (reference sequence). This CDR3 region has 14 residues. The CDR3 bases are TGTGCCAGCAGCCAAGGGACAGAGAGCTATGGCTACACCTTC. Protein: CASSQGTESYGYTF.

J is TRBJ1-1 and V is TRBV19; D is possibly TRBD1 (6 bases). This CDR3 spans 12 amino acids. CDR1 and CDR2 from the germline V gene are LNHDA and SQIVND (reference sequence). The germline V and J ends were trimmed by 7 bases and 13 bases, with 19 bases remaining between them. The CDR3: CASNGDTSVGFF. The CDR3 region has the DNA TGTGCCAGTAATGGGGACACTTCGGTCGGTTTCTTT.

This rearrangement joins TRBV29-1 to TRBJ1-1, with D perhaps TRBD1 (6 bases). CDR1 is SQVTM, CDR2 ANQGSEA, per germline. The V end was cut by 6 bases, the J end by 5 bases, with 16 bases between. The CDR3 has 13 amino acids. CDR3 residues: CSVPGGGGTEAFF. CDR3 DNA sequence: TGCAGCGTACCGGGGGGCGGAGGGACTGAAGCTTTCTTT.

The chain employs TRBV6-1 and TRBJ1-2; tentative D call: TRBD1 (5 bases). V was cut by 0 bases and J by 8 bases, with 13 bases left in between. This CDR3 contains 14 residues. Germline V gene lookup returns CDR1 MNHNS and CDR2 SASEGT. DNA of the CDR3: TGTGCCAGCAGTGAAGCTACCGTCACAGGAGGCTACACCTTC. This translates into CASSEATVTGGYTF.

The J gene is TRBJ1-1, the V gene TRBV3-1 (or the pseudogene TRBV3-2); 7 nucleotides agree with TRBD1. The germline V gene encodes CDR1 LGHDT and CDR2 YNNKEL (reference sequence). The V gene end was trimmed by 1 base and the J gene end by 0 bases; junction bases not matched to a gene: 8. CDR3 length: 17 residues. CDR3 loop: CASSQVGQPFMNTEAFF. The CDR3 coding sequence is TGTGCCAGCAGCCAAGTGGGACAGCCCTTCATGAACACTGAAGCTTTCTTT.

The chain joins TRBV28 to TRBJ2-1; 11 bases are shared with TRBD2. V shed 10 bases, J shed 3 bases, and the junction held 8 bases outside the gene matches. Germline lookup yields CDR1 MDHEN and CDR2 SYDVKM. This CDR3 contains 15 residues. As DNA, the CDR3 is TGTGCCACCGTTAGCGGGGGGGCTAACTACAATGAGCAGTTCTTC. Translation: CATVSGGANYNEQFF. The full variable domain, with the rest looked up from reference TRBV28 and TRBJ2-1, is DVKVTQSSRYLVKRTGEKVFLECVQDMDHENMFWYRQDPGLGLRLIYFSYDVKMKEKGDIPEGYSVSREKKERFSLILESASTNQTSMYLCATVSGGANYNEQFFGPGTRLTVL.

The chain employs TRBV27 and TRBJ2-1; D gene ambiguous. Trimming took off 5 bases at V and 10 bases at J, with 12 bases between the two ends. The germline V gene encodes CDR1 MNHEY and CDR2 SMNVEV (reference sequence). CDR3 length: 12 residues. For the CDR3, the DNA is TGTGCCAGCAGTCCCTACAGTCGGGAGCAGTTCTTC. Its translation: CASSPYSREQFF.

The V call is TRBV29-1, the J call TRBJ1-5; perhaps TRBD1 as D (5 bases). The CDR3 has 13 residues. The V gene's germline CDR1 is SQVTM and CDR2 ANQGSEA. Trimming took off 6 bases at V and 4 bases at J, with 13 bases between the two ends. The CDR3 loop is CSVTGGRNQPQHF. DNA of the CDR3: TGCAGCGTGACCGGGGGACGGAATCAGCCCCAGCATTTT.